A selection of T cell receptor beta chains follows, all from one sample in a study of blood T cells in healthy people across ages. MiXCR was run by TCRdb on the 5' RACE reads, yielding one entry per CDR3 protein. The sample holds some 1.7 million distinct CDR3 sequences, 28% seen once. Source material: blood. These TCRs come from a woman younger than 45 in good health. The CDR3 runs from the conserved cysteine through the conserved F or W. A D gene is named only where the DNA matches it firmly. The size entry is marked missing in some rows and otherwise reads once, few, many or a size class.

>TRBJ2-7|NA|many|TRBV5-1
CASTPTLGGYEQYF
TGCGCCAGCACCCCCACGCTCGGGGGTTACGAGCAGTACTTC
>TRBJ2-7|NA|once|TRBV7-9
CAGSVGDWEQYF
TGTGCCGGCAGTGTGGGGGACTGGGAGCAGTACTTC
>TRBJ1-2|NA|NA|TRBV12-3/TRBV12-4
CASSLIPGAGGGYGYTF
TGTGCCAGCAGTTTAATTCCTGGTGCGGGGGGCGGGTATGGCTACACCTTC
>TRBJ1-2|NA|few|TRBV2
CASSEGGEIGYTF
TGTGCCAGCAGTGAGGGGGGTGAGATTGGCTACACCTTC
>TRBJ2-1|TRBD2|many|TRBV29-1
CSVDPSLANEQFF
TGCAGCGTTGACCCTTCACTAGCGAATGAGCAGTTCTTC
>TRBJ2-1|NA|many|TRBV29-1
CSVAFQGYGNEQFF
TGCAGCGTTGCTTTCCAGGGGTATGGCAATGAGCAGTTCTTC
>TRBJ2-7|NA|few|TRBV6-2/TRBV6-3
CASIRLSDGAYEQYF
TGTGCCAGCATCCGCCTCTCTGATGGTGCCTACGAGCAGTACTTC
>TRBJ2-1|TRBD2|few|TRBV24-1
CATTSVDGEQFF
TGTGCCACGACTAGCGTGGACGGTGAGCAGTTCTTC
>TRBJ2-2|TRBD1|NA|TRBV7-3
CASSLSGTVAGELFF
TGTGCCAGCAGCCTCTCCGGGACAGTGGCCGGGGAGCTGTTTTTT
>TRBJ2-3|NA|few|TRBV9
CASSAFLGWTDTQYF
TGTGCCAGCAGCGCCTTTCTGGGTTGGACAGATACGCAGTATTTT
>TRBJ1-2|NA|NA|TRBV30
CAWSAILEVWDGYTF
TGTGCCTGGAGTGCAATACTTGAAGTTTGGGATGGCTACACCTTC
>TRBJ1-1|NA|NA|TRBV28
CASHRTLNTEAFF
TGTGCCAGCCACAGGACCTTGAACACTGAAGCTTTCTTT
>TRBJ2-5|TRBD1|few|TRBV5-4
CASSGGQGIQETQYF
TGTGCCAGCAGCGGGGGACAGGGGATCCAAGAGACCCAGTACTTC
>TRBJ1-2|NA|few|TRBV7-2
CATGREYYGYTF
TGTGCCACCGGGAGGGAGTACTATGGCTACACCTTC
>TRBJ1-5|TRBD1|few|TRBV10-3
CAVRGQGINQPQHF
TGTGCCGTCCGGGGACAGGGGATAAATCAGCCCCAGCATTTT
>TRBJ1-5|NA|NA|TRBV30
CAWSVGGGAGPQHF
TGTGCCTGGAGTGTGGGCGGGGGCGCCGGGCCCCAGCATTTT
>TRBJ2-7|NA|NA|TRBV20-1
CSKQRGSYEQYF
TGCAGTAAACAGCGAGGGTCCTACGAGCAGTACTTC
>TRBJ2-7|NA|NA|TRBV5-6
CASSLPVAGPVGYEQYF
TGTGCCAGCAGCTTGCCGGTCGCGGGCCCCGTCGGTTACGAGCAGTACTTC
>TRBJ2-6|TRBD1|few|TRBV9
CASSVGGTDISGANVLTF
TGTGCCAGCAGCGTAGGTGGGACAGACATTTCTGGGGCCAACGTCCTGACTTTC
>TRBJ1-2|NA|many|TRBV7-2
CASSLNIGQLYGYTF
TGTGCCAGCAGCTTAAATATCGGACAGCTCTATGGCTACACCTTC
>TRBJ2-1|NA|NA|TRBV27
CASSFLTSRGSSYNEQFF
TGTGCCAGCAGTTTCCTCACTTCCAGGGGAAGCTCCTACAATGAGCAGTTCTTC
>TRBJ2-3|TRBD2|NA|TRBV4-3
CASSQDGTSGSTDTQYF
TGCGCCAGCAGCCAGGACGGGACTAGCGGGAGCACAGATACGCAGTATTTT
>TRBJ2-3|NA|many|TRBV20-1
CSADTGSTDTQYF
TGCAGTGCTGACACAGGAAGCACAGATACGCAGTATTTT
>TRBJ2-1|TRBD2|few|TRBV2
CASSGLAGGPSYNEQFF
TGTGCCAGCAGTGGGCTAGCGGGAGGGCCTTCCTACAATGAGCAGTTCTTC
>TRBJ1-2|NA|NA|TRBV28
CASSNLDIPGYTF
TGTGCCAGCAGTAACCTTGACATTCCGGGCTACACCTTC
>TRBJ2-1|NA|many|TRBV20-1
CSALQGGYNEQFF
TGCAGTGCGCTTCAGGGGGGGTACAATGAGCAGTTCTTC
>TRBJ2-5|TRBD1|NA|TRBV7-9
CASSQGQGLQETQYF
TGTGCCAGCAGCCAAGGACAGGGGCTTCAAGAGACCCAGTACTTC
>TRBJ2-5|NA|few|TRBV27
CASSLNGAMRGTKETQYF
TGTGCCAGCAGTTTAAACGGTGCTATGAGGGGGACTAAAGAGACCCAGTACTTC
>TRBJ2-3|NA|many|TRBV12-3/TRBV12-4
CASSLESAEGTDTQYF
TGTGCCAGCAGTTTAGAGTCTGCGGAAGGCACAGATACGCAGTATTTT
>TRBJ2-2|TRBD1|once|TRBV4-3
CASSQEPGTGGGGATGELFF
TGCGCCAGCAGCCAAGAACCCGGGACAGGGGGCGGCGGCGCCACCGGGGAGCTGTTTTTT
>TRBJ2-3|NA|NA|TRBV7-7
CASSKTPGLDTQYF
TGTGCCAGCAGCAAGACCCCGGGTTTAGATACGCAGTATTTT
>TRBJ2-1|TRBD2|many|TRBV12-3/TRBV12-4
CASRGGLAGVNEQFF
TGTGCCAGCAGGGGAGGGCTAGCGGGAGTAAACGAGCAGTTCTTC
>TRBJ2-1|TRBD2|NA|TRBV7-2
CANSFSGGVYSEQFF
TGTGCCAACAGCTTCAGCGGGGGGGTATATAGTGAGCAGTTCTTC
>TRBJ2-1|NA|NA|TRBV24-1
CATSGESYNEQFF
TGTGCCACCAGCGGAGAGTCCTACAATGAGCAGTTCTTC
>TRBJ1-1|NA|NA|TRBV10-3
CAISDVHDRNTEAFF
TGTGCCATCAGTGACGTTCACGACAGGAACACTGAAGCTTTCTTT
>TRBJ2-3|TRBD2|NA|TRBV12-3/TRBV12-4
CASSPGLGDTQYF
TGTGCCAGCAGTCCGGGACTAGGCGATACGCAGTATTTT
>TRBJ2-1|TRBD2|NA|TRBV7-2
CASRELADSYNEQFF
TGTGCCAGCAGGGAGCTAGCGGACTCCTACAATGAGCAGTTCTTC